Listed below are T cell receptor beta chains from one sample, sequenced in a study of T cells in Graves' hyperthyroidism and ophthalmopathy. MiXCR was run by TCRdb on the multiplex PCR reads, yielding one entry per CDR3 protein. Of roughly 510,000 distinct CDR3 sequences listed, 46% are singletons. Sequencing was done on a sample of peripheral blood or thyroid tissue (not recorded which). Receptors originate from an adult woman with Graves' disease, either hyperthyroidism or ophthalmopathy (not recorded which). The CDR3 runs from the conserved cysteine through the conserved F or W. Each record gives: CDR3 length, V gene, J gene, clone size, D gene, CDR3 protein, CDR3 DNA. D genes are given only for firm matches. Only some rows state a clone size, as once, few, many or a class for expanded clones.

16	TRBV4-2	TRBJ2-7	many	TRBD1	CASSPNRGRFFGEQYF	TGTGCCAGCAGCCCGAACAGGGGAAGGTTTTTCGGCGAGCAGTACTTC
14	TRBV7-2	TRBJ2-7	many	TRBD2	CASSRTSGLYEQYF	TGTGCCAGCAGCCGGACTAGCGGACTCTACGAGCAGTACTTC
11	TRBV24-1	TRBJ2-1	NA	NA	CATRSEGEQFF	TGTGCCACCCGGAGTGAGGGGGAGCAGTTCTTC
14	TRBV5-1	TRBJ1-1	many	NA	CASSLEGLNAEAFF	TGCGCCAGCAGCTTGGAAGGCCTGAACGCTGAAGCTTTCTTT
11	TRBV10-3	TRBJ2-5	once	NA	CAIRGSGTQYF	TGTGCCATCAGGGGGAGCGGGACCCAGTACTTC
16	TRBV5-1	TRBJ1-5	few	NA	CASSRNRAGSNQPQHF	TGCGCCAGCAGCCGGAACAGGGCGGGGAGCAATCAGCCCCAGCATTTT
15	TRBV29-1	TRBJ2-7	NA	NA	CSARSMGGSFGEQYF	TGCAGCGCCAGGTCGATGGGGGGTTCCTTTGGGGAGCAGTACTTC
12	TRBV29-1	TRBJ1-2	many	NA	CSVSDGSRGYTF	TGCAGCGTGTCGGACGGGAGTAGGGGCTACACCTTC
14	TRBV5-1	TRBJ2-7	NA	NA	CASSPSQRAYEQYF	TGCGCCAGCAGCCCCTCACAACGAGCCTACGAGCAGTACTTC
15	TRBV5-1	TRBJ1-4	NA	NA	CASSAGRAGNEKLFF	TGCGCCAGCAGCGCCGGCCGGGCTGGCAATGAAAAACTGTTTTTT
14	TRBV2	TRBJ2-7	once	NA	CASSDQGDRYEQYF	TGTGCCAGCAGTGACCAGGGTGATAGGTACGAGCAGTACTTC
12	TRBV24-1	TRBJ2-1	NA	TRBD2	CATRGGPNEQFF	TGTGCCACCAGGGGAGGGCCCAATGAGCAGTTCTTC
12	TRBV13	TRBJ1-4	few	NA	CASSSIRGKLFF	TGTGCCAGCAGCTCCATACGGGGAAAACTGTTTTTT
13	TRBV20-1	TRBJ1-2	many	NA	CSASQGGWYGYTF	TGCAGTGCTAGTCAGGGAGGGTGGTATGGCTACACCTTC
13	TRBV2	TRBJ2-2	many	NA	CASTRLGTGELFF	TGTGCCAGCACCCGGCTGGGCACCGGGGAGCTGTTTTTT
15	TRBV6-5	TRBJ2-7	many	NA	CASSTSTGSAYEQYF	NA
13	TRBV29-1	TRBJ1-2	few	NA	CSPSPGEPYGYTF	TGCAGCCCTAGCCCGGGGGAGCCCTATGGCTACACCTTC
11	TRBV29-1	TRBJ1-5	once	NA	CSLVGREPQHF	TGCAGCTTAGTTGGAAGAGAGCCCCAGCATTTT
16	TRBV7-9	TRBJ1-2	NA	NA	CASSLGGPGANYGYTF	TGTGCCAGCAGCTTGGGAGGTCCAGGAGCTAACTATGGCTACACCTTC
15	TRBV11-2	TRBJ1-1	NA	TRBD1	CASSLAGGGTNEAFF	TGTGCCAGCAGCTTAGCAGGGGGCGGAACTAATGAAGCTTTCTTT
14	TRBV7-3	TRBJ1-4	NA	NA	CASSLGRGGEKLFF	TGTGCCAGCAGCTTAGGACGCGGAGGGGAAAAACTGTTTTTT
14	TRBV5-1	TRBJ1-5	many	NA	CASSLGPSNQPQHF	TGTGCCAGCAGCTTGGGACCTTCAAATCAGCCCCAGCATTTT
12	TRBV20-1	TRBJ1-4	NA	NA	CSAGATNEKLFF	TGCAGTGCTGGAGCAACTAATGAAAAACTGTTTTTT
14	TRBV7-6	TRBJ1-4	many	NA	CASSFGVLSEKLFF	TGTGCCAGCAGCTTTGGGGTTCTTAGTGAAAAACTGTTTTTT
14	TRBV2	TRBJ2-5	NA	NA	CASFRGGPGETQYF	TGTGCCAGCTTTCGAGGAGGGCCGGGGGAGACCCAGTACTTC
12	TRBV2	TRBJ1-5	many	NA	CASREDYQPQHF	TGTGCCAGCAGGGAAGATTATCAGCCCCAGCATTTT
12	TRBV14	TRBJ2-3	few	NA	CASSHSTDTQYF	TGTGCCAGCAGCCATTCCACAGATACGCAGTATTTT
14	TRBV29-1	TRBJ2-7	many	NA	CSVARGTSSYEQYF	TGCAGCGTTGCCCGGGGGACAAGCTCCTACGAGCAGTACTTC
15	TRBV5-5	TRBJ2-5	few	TRBD1	CASTPMGTEQETQYF	TGTGCCAGCACCCCTATGGGGACAGAACAAGAGACCCAGTACTTC
15	TRBV2	TRBJ2-3	once	TRBD2	CASSGLAGYTDTQYF	TGTGCCAGCAGTGGACTAGCGGGCTACACAGATACGCAGTATTTT
13	TRBV29-1	TRBJ2-2	NA	NA	CSGAGTHTGELFF	TGCAGCGGCGCCGGGACCCACACCGGGGAGCTGTTTTTT
15	TRBV4-2	TRBJ1-2	many	TRBD1	CASSPRTGGARGYTF	TGTGCCAGCAGCCCCCGGACAGGGGGCGCTAGGGGCTACACCTTC
14	TRBV7-2	TRBJ1-5	many	NA	CASSFTAQSGPQHF	TGTGCCAGCAGCTTTACAGCTCAATCAGGGCCCCAGCATTTT
14	TRBV19	TRBJ2-7	NA	NA	CASSTSTQTYEQYF	TGTGCCAGTTCTACCTCGACTCAAACCTACGAGCAGTACTTC
16	TRBV12-3/TRBV12-4	TRBJ1-1	NA	TRBD1	CASRPDGRGRNTEAFF	TGTGCCAGCAGACCCGATGGAAGGGGGCGGAACACTGAAGCTTTCTTT
17	TRBV7-9	TRBJ2-6	NA	TRBD1	CASSHRDRTAGANVLTF	TGTGCCAGCAGCCACCGGGACAGGACTGCTGGGGCCAACGTCCTGACTTTC
13	TRBV7-3	TRBJ2-7	NA	NA	CAINPTGSYEQYF	TGTGCCATCAATCCCACAGGGTCCTACGAGCAGTACTTC
16	TRBV7-8	TRBJ2-7	many	TRBD2	CASSSGIAGGAYEQYF	TGTGCCAGCAGCTCCGGTATAGCGGGAGGGGCCTACGAGCAGTACTTC
15	TRBV15	TRBJ2-2	NA	TRBD2	CATEGLAGDTGELFF	TGTGCCACCGAGGGACTAGCGGGTGACACCGGGGAGCTGTTTTTT
13	TRBV7-2	TRBJ2-5	many	NA	CASSGTVRGTQYF	TGTGCCAGCAGTGGGACTGTGCGGGGGACCCAGTACTTC
16	TRBV5-1	TRBJ1-1	many	TRBD1	CASSPGQGLRNTEAFF	TGCGCCAGCAGCCCGGGACAGGGGCTCAGGAACACTGAAGCTTTCTTT
16	TRBV18	TRBJ2-7	few	NA	CASSPSSGRGYYEQYF	TGTGCCAGCTCACCTTCTTCGGGACGGGGGTACTACGAGCAGTACTTC
14	TRBV6-6	TRBJ2-5	many	NA	CASSYRDQRETQYF	TGTGCCAGCAGTTATCGAGACCAGCGGGAGACCCAGTACTTC
11	TRBV11-2	TRBJ2-5	NA	NA	CASSESHVTDF	TGTGCCAGCAGTGAATCGCACGTTACGGACTTC
15	TRBV4-1	TRBJ1-2	NA	TRBD1	CASSQGDHRGAGYTF	TGCGCCAGCAGCCAGGGGGATCACAGGGGGGCCGGCTACACCTTC
16	TRBV2	TRBJ2-5	few	TRBD2	CASSGELAGGGETQYF	TGTGCCAGCAGTGGAGAGTTAGCGGGAGGAGGAGAGACCCAGTACTTC
15	TRBV29-1	TRBJ2-5	NA	TRBD2	CSVVFGTSGRETQYF	TGCAGCGTCGTTTTCGGGACTAGCGGGAGAGAGACCCAGTACTTC
12	TRBV29-1	TRBJ2-5	many	NA	CSIQSQGETQYF	TGCAGCATCCAAAGTCAGGGGGAGACCCAGTACTTC
11	TRBV6-1	TRBJ1-5	many	NA	CASSANQPQHF	TGTGCCAGCAGTGCTAATCAGCCCCAGCATTTT
18	TRBV2	TRBJ1-5	NA	TRBD1	CVSSEAWQGQGDDQPQHF	TGTGTCAGCAGTGAAGCGTGGCAAGGACAGGGAGACGATCAGCCCCAGCATTTT
15	TRBV7-9	TRBJ2-5	NA	TRBD1	CASSRGTGGGETQYF	TGTGCCAGCAGCCGCGGGACAGGGGGAGGAGAGACCCAGTACTTC
17	TRBV6-5	TRBJ2-5	NA	TRBD2	CASTHRTTSGYQETQYF	TGTGCCAGCACTCATAGGACGACTAGCGGATACCAAGAGACCCAGTACTTC
10	TRBV20-1	TRBJ2-5	NA	NA	CSATLRTQYF	TGCAGTGCCACCTTGAGGACCCAGTACTTC
15	TRBV25-1	TRBJ2-2	NA	NA	CASSEEGRRGGELFF	TGTGCCAGCAGTGAAGAGGGGCGGCGCGGCGGGGAGCTGTTTTTT
16	TRBV7-9	TRBJ1-5	NA	TRBD1	CASIARGTGINQPQHF	TGTGCCAGCATAGCCAGGGGGACAGGGATTAATCAGCCCCAGCATTTT
14	TRBV7-2	TRBJ2-7	NA	TRBD2	CASSRSGTTYEQYF	TGTGCCAGCAGCAGGAGCGGGACGACCTACGAGCAGTACTTC
15	TRBV27	TRBJ2-7	NA	NA	CASSVGTGAQDEQYF	TGTGCCAGCAGTGTAGGGACGGGGGCTCAGGACGAGCAGTACTTC